Each of the 9 T cell receptor beta chains below was sequenced from the same sample in a study of T cell repertoires in cytomegalovirus infection. No antigen is known for these receptors. In TCRdb, the reads were re-called with MiXCR into one record per CDR3 protein. This table holds fewer than 1,000,000 distinct CDR3 sequences, roughly a third found once. The sample was cultured CD8+ T cells from PBMCs, taken from culture after CMV antigen stimulation. The source of these receptors is a human donor in good health (CMV status not recorded). Some clones in this sample may be carry-over from other donors' samples.

The CDR3 reads CATLQGTNTEAFF. The CDR3, as DNA: TGTGCCACCCTACAGGGGACGAACACTGAAGCTTTCTTT. V and J are TRBV6-2 or TRBV6-3 and TRBJ1-1; 7 bases fit TRBD1. CDR3 length: 13 residues. With V trimmed by 10 bases and J by 1 base, 6 bases remained unmatched. Germline loops: CDR1 MNHEY, CDR2 SVGEGT.

Written as DNA, the CDR3 is TGTGCCAGCAGTTTTAGGCCATTCGGGGGCATACGCACAGATACGCAGTATTTT. Translating gives CASSFRPFGGIRTDTQYF. The rearrangement joins TRBV6-2 or TRBV6-3 to TRBJ2-3; D may correspond to TRBD1 or TRBD2 (6 bases each). Germline CDR1 reads MNHEY; CDR2 reads SVGEGT. Trimming cost V 4 bases and J 1 base, with 21 bases left between them. CDR3 size: 18 residues.

V gene TRBV2 combines with J gene TRBJ2-5, with D perhaps TRBD1 (5 bases). V lost 3 bases to trimming and J lost 0 bases, with 11 bases between them. Looked up from germline, CDR1 is SNHLY and CDR2 is FYNNEI. The CDR3 has 15 residues. The DNA for the CDR3 is TGTGCCAGCAGTGACCCAGGGATTTACCAAGAGACCCAGTACTTC. Translated: CASSDPGIYQETQYF. The full variable domain, in which reference TRBV2 and TRBJ2-5 provide the parts outside the CDR3, is EPEVTQTPSHQVTQMGQEVILRCVPISNHLYFYWYRQILGQKVEFLVSFYNNEISEKSEIFDDQFSVERPDGSNFTLKIRSTKLEDSAMYFCASSDPGIYQETQYFGPGTRLLVL.

The chain is built from TRBV6-4 and TRBJ1-1; weak D call: TRBD1 (6 bases). The V gene's germline CDR1 is MRHNA and CDR2 SNTAGT. The CDR3 runs to 13 residues. The germline V and J ends were trimmed by 7 bases and 3 bases, with 12 bases remaining between them. The CDR3 reads CASTAGAHTEAFF. The DNA of the CDR3 is TGTGCCAGCACCGCAGGGGCGCACACTGAAGCTTTCTTT.

Many counts were recorded for this clonotype. The genes are TRBV7-2 and TRBJ2-7; D is possibly TRBD2 (5 bases). Trimming removed 5 bases from V and 7 bases from J, with 15 bases in between. The CDR3 is made up of 13 amino acids. Germline lookup yields CDR1 SGHTA and CDR2 FQGNSA. The CDR3 spells CASSLDASGEQYV. CDR3 DNA sequence: TGTGCCAGCAGCCTCGACGCTTCGGGGGAGCAGTACGTC.

This clonotype was seen more than once but under ten times. This chain links TRBV2 with TRBJ1-1, with D hard to call. CDR3 length equals 17 residues. Deletions cut 2 bases from V and 4 bases from J, with 20 bases between. CDR1 and CDR2 (germline): SNHLY, FYNNEI. The CDR3 DNA sequence: TGTGCCAGCAGTGAATGGCGTCCGACTGCGGAGGGCACTGAAGCTTTCTTT. Protein sequence: CASSEWRPTAEGTEAFF.

In DNA, the CDR3 is TGCAGTGCTAGAGGGACAGGGAGAGCTGAAGCTTTCTTT. Amino acid sequence: CSARGTGRAEAFF. The genes are TRBV20-1 and TRBJ1-1; 8 nucleotides line up with TRBD1. Germline V gene sequence: CDR1 DFQATT, CDR2 SNEGSKA (reference sequence). The V gene end was trimmed by 1 base and the J gene end by 6 bases; junction bases not matched to a gene: 4. The CDR3 is made up of 13 amino acids.

This clonotype was counted a few times. The V call is TRBV6-1, the J call TRBJ2-5, with 8 nucleotides matching TRBD1. V was clipped by 3 bases and J by 5 bases; unmatched bases: 14. CDR1 MNHNS and CDR2 SASEGT come from the germline V gene. The CDR3 totals 17 residues. The CDR3 reads CASSDLPLTGVGETQYF. Written as DNA, the CDR3 is TGTGCCAGCAGTGACCTTCCCTTGACAGGGGTCGGGGAGACCCAGTACTTC.

This clonotype turned up a few times. The chain links TRBV4-1 to TRBJ1-1; weak D call: TRBD1 (6 bases). Germline assignment: CDR1 MGHRA and CDR2 YSYEKL. The V end lost 0 bases, the J end lost 3 bases, and 8 bases lay between the germline ends. The CDR3 spans 14 residues. The CDR3 DNA is TGCGCCAGCAGCCAAGATCAGGGGTACACTGAAGCTTTCTTT. This gives the protein CASSQDQGYTEAFF.